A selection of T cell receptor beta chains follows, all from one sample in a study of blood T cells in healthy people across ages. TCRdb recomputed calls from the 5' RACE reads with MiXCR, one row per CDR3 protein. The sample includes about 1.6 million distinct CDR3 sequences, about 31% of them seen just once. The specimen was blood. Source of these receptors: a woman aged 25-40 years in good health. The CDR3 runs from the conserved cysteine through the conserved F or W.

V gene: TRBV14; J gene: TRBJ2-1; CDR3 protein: CASSQDPGTSGGSYNEQFF
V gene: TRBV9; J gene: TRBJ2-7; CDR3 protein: CVSSGRDSAYEQYF
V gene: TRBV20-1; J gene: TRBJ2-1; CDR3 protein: CSANGRESDEQFF
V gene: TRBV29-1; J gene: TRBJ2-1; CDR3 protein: CSVHESTSGSLWNEQFF
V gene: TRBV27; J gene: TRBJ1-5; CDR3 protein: CASSGGTGSNQPQHF
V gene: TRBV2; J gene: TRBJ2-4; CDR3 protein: CASSAGLNIQYF
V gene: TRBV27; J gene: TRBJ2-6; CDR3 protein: CASSSSRQSSGANVLTF
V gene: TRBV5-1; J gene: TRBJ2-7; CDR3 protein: CASGESYEQYF
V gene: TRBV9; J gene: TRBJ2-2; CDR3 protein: CASSVLGTSHLITGELFF
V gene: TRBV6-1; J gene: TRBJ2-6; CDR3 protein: CATGREGGRASPGANVLTF
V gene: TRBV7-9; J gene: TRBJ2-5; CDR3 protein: CANSLSIGTGVETQYF
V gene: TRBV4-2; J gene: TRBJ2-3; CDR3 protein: CASNQETGGADTQYF
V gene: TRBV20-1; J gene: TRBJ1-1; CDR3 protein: CSARDSRRGRTEAFF
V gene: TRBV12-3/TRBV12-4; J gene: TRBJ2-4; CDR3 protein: CASSPGQGGSFLAKNIQYF
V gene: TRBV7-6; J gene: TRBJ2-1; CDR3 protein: CASSLDKYSYNEQFF
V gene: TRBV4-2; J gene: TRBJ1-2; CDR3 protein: CASSQKNRIQGYGYTF